This T cell receptor beta chain was recovered during a study of blood T cell repertoires in COVID-19. Across the study: The study drew acute and convalescent COVID-19 samples from the United States, Italy and Spain. T cells, B-cell-depleted T cells, or PBMCs provided the cDNA or gDNA that served as material.

In the original analysis: Amplifying reference gene primers gave estimates of nucleated cell counts. Sequenced by immunoSEQ multiplex PCR; TCRdb stores in-frame clones only, minus some. For V, J and clone size, that table is used; D and trimming come from the DNA. This table holds approximately 210,000 clones, around four fifths found once. The CDR3 has 16 amino acids. Germline V CDR1 and CDR2: SGHDN, FVKESK. The V and J ends lost 4 bases and 0 bases respectively, with 12 bases between them. This clonotype was obtained from a woman between 40 and 50 years old with active or convalescent COVID-19. The sample consisted of peripheral blood. V and J are TRBV14 and TRBJ2-2, with D tentatively TRBD1 (6 bases). CDR3 bases: TGTGCCAGCAGCCTGAGGGGACAAGCGAACACCGGGGAGCTGTTTTTT. It codes for CASSLRGQANTGELFF.